This TCR beta chain was retrieved from a study of OX40 agonist ivuxolimab in advanced cancers. At the level of the whole study: Ivuxolimab, which targeted the costimulatory receptor OX40 (CD134), was an agonistic, fully human IgG2 monoclonal antibody. Intravenous ivuxolimab was administered to patients every 2 weeks at six dose levels: 0.01, 0.1, 0.3, 1.5, 3 and 10 mg/kg. Of the roughly 52 patients in dose escalation, some 19 had hepatocellular carcinoma, some 15 had melanoma, 9 had renal cell carcinoma and 9 had head and neck cancer. In the dose-escalation cohort, 70% to 85% of patients were male, and the mean age was roughly 60 years with a range of roughly 20 to 85. Prior anti-PD-1, anti-PD-L1 or anti-CTLA-4 therapy was permitted, and checkpoint inhibitors had been received by less than 45% of dose-escalation patients. Partial responses occurred in three dose-escalation patients, of whom one had hepatocellular carcinoma and two had cutaneous melanoma. Peripheral TCRbeta sequencing was intended to test whether TCR sequence diversity was altered and clonal T-cell expansion was caused by ivuxolimab. The paper reports the monotherapy dose-escalation portion (N = 52 patients) of the phase I ivuxolimab trial.

Regarding this clone: Its target antigen remains unknown. The input lacks base qualities; no much larger clone sits a single base away.

Genomic DNA was extracted from sorted cells for sequencing of the TCRbeta CDR3 region. The immunoSEQ Assay was used for sequencing of TCRbeta CDR3 regions. The clones in this table, taken by TCRdb from immuneACCESS, are in-frame only. Not every clone is retained; where verified, under half of the shortfall comes from an unresolved V gene, and the cause of the rest is unknown. This sample lists under 70,000 clones; around 91% were detected once. Of the sample, roughly 6.5% is held by the ten largest clones. Trimming takes 7 bases from V and 0 bases from J, and the germline ends sit 22 bases apart. CDR3 length: 18 amino acids, cysteine to phenylalanine. The entry retains the CDR3 DNA only, 54 bases that are in frame from base 1. From the germline V gene (reference sequence), CDR1 is SEHNR and CDR2 is FQNEAQ. Patients with autoimmune disease history or receiving systemic immunosuppression were excluded from the trial. Peripheral blood for TCR sequencing was drawn from every dose cohort at baseline, at cycle 4 day 1 and at cycle 7 day 1. Samples came from an open-label, multicenter, first-in-human phase I dose-escalation trial of ivuxolimab. Adults with locally advanced or metastatic head and neck squamous cell, hepatocellular, melanoma or renal cell carcinoma were enrolled in the trial. Before TCR sequencing, CD4+ T cells and CD8+ T cells from peripheral blood were sorted into separate populations.

General conclusions and limits of the study: At doses of 0.1 to 3.0 mg/kg, clonal expansion of both CD4+ and CD8+ blood T cells was observed from baseline to week 6. In the 0.1-3.0 mg/kg groups, partial responders had among the lowest normalized peripheral clonal expansion, particularly in CD8+ T cells. Which antigens the clonally expanded peripheral T cells were specific for was not determined. Low levels of normalized T-cell clonal expansion were also seen in some patients who did not respond. On average, CD8+ T cells showed more expanded clones than CD4+ T cells after ivuxolimab.

Recombination joined TRBV7-9 with TRBJ1-3; TRBD1 is perhaps the D gene, given 5 matching bases. The clonotype was recovered from an adult with an advanced solid tumor such as melanoma, head and neck, liver or kidney cancer. The material was CD4+ or CD8+ T cells sorted from blood, obtained in a trial of the OX40 agonist ivuxolimab. The sequence in DNA is TGTGCCAGCACAACCCGGGGCTTCTCCGGTAGCTCTGGAAACACCATATATTTT. Translation gives CASTTRGFSGSSGNTIYF.